The sequence of this T cell receptor (beta chain) was determined in a study of cytomegalovirus exposure and HLA in healthy donors. Of note for this clone: The antigen is not known.

The study's findings and limits: The study carried out a later analysis of TCR beta sequences. It associated some 15,000 of them with specific HLA alleles at a false discovery rate of 0.05. About 90% or about 30% of the time was how often most TCR beta V segments were productive, according to an earlier analysis.

Germline values: CDR1 SGHTA, CDR2 FQGNSA. This CDR3 has 13 residues. The germline V and J ends were trimmed by 5 bases and 8 bases, with 13 bases remaining between them. Primers included in the PCR were 60 Vbeta and 13 Jbeta primers. The repertoire was sequenced with immunoSEQ multiplex PCR; TCRdb's copy has only in-frame clones and lacks some. Found here are 150,000 to 200,000 clones, 85% of them singletons; the top ten hold about 2.5%. The sequence derives from a woman aged 45-65 years in good health and CMV-seronegative. This chain uses TRBV7-2 with TRBJ2-1; D might be TRBD2 (6 bases). Sequencing was done on a sample of PBMCs. Here the CDR3 reads CASSKSSVYEQFF. CDR3 DNA sequence: TGTGCCAGCAGCAAATCTAGCGTCTATGAGCAGTTCTTC. The variable domain in full, completed from reference TRBV7-2 and TRBJ2-1, reads GAGVSQSPSNKVTEKGKDVELRCDPISGHTALYWYRQSLGQGLEFLIYFQGNSAPDKSGLPSDRFSAERTGGSVSTLTIQRTQQEDSAVYLCASSKSSVYEQFFGPGTRLTVL.